This T cell receptor beta chain was captured by sequencing in a study of T cells in Graves' hyperthyroidism and ophthalmopathy. Researchers took RNA transcripts and amplified the TCR beta CDR3 regions from them. The HTBI primer set served for first-round RT-PCR of the TCR CDR3. MiXCR, run by TCRdb on the multiplex PCR reads, gives a single entry per CDR3 protein. The sample carries approximately 370,000 distinct CDR3 sequences, about a sixth recorded once. Newly diagnosed hyperthyroidism patients aged 18 to 65 years had disease lasting under 2 months. This clonotype was picked up many times. The CDR3 has 13 amino acids. Germline V gene sequence: CDR1 LGHDT, CDR2 YNNKEL (reference sequence). V lost 8 bases to trimming and J lost 6 bases, with 13 bases between them.

This receptor was identified in a woman between 25 and 40 years old with Graves' hyperthyroidism that later progressed to Graves' ophthalmopathy. The chain is built from TRBV3-1 and TRBJ2-2; D unclear. Material for sequencing was blood. The CDR3 nucleotides are TGTGCCAGCTGGGGTTCATCGGCCGGGGAGCTGTTTTTT. It translates to CASWGSSAGELFF.